This T cell receptor beta chain was profiled in a study of human T cells and chemical hapten exposure. Study context: Per-sample TCR yield variation was attributed mainly to small pooled library volume differences.

As originally analysed: Samples ranged from roughly 23,224 to 690,600 TCRs, with a median of 95,638. One entry per CDR3 protein, called by TCRdb with MiXCR from the RACE reads. TCRdb, not the authors, supplied the V and J calls. The table has roughly 100,000 distinct CDR3 sequences, over 8% seen once. This clonotype was seen many times. With 7 bases removed from V and 1 base from J, the gap between germline ends came to 7 bases. The CDR3 length is 12 residues. CDR1 MDHEN and CDR2 SYDVKM come from the germline V gene. Sample time point: healthy volunteer bleed at 2 weeks. Total RNA was extracted from unfractionated whole blood.

This receptor was taken from a female donor in good health. Some clones in this sample may be carry-over from other donors' samples. The sequenced sample consisted of whole blood. The rearrangement joins TRBV28 to TRBJ1-1; no firm D call. The CDR3 sequence is CASTPQNTEAFF. The CDR3 nucleotides read TGTGCCAGCACCCCTCAGAACACTGAAGCTTTCTTT.